This T cell receptor (beta chain) was obtained from a study of blood T cell repertoires in COVID-19 (dated by TCRdb to 2020 to 2022). Concerning the study at large: The collaborator samples originated in the United States, Italy and Spain and spanned the acute and convalescent phases of COVID-19. The repertoires were made available in a free public database intended to serve as a resource for research on the immune response to SARS-CoV-2. A de-identified subject ID, COVID-19 status, age in years and sex were almost always included in the sample metadata. Where available, HLA class I and class II types were taken from metadata supplied by the sample provider and were not determined by assay-based typing. The dataset comprised deeply sampled blood TCRbeta repertoires from subjects exposed to, actively infected with, or recovered from COVID-19. The samples were drawn from two sources: the first 160 participants of the ongoing ImmuneRACE study, and 1,254 subjects contributed by 6 global collaborators. The prospective study material was composed of cDNA or gDNA derived from T cells, B-cell-depleted T cells, or PBMCs. What the work shows at the level of the full study, not this receptor alone: The quantity of clinical and demographic metadata differed by source and by participant and was supplied without curation.

On this clone: The specificity of this receptor is unknown. The sample holds no much larger clone one base away, and base qualities are not on file.

Each collaborating institution followed its own protocols to collect whole blood in K2EDTA tubes. For TCRbeta analysis, collaborators shipped samples as frozen whole blood, isolated PBMCs, or DNA extracted from either of those sample types. TCRbeta CDR3 regions were amplified from genomic DNA by means of the immunoSEQ Assay, a bias-controlled multiplex PCR. Under the source paper's analysis protocol: Nucleated cell counts per sample were estimated from amplification of reference gene primers within the assay. Sequence reads were collapsed and filtered to measure the absolute abundance of every unique TCRbeta CDR3 rearrangement. Productive Simpson clonality was computed per sample as the square root of Simpson's diversity index over productive rearrangements. As stored in TCRdb, this immuneACCESS dataset retains in-frame rearrangements with V and J assigned. A fraction of the clones does not appear; measured against another copy, unresolved V genes explain less than half of the discrepancy, and the remainder lacks a known reason. The V and J calls and clone size are taken from that table; D and trimming were inferred from the DNA. Counted in this sample were 180,000 or so clones; about 85% of them appeared once. Around 10% of the sample goes to the ten largest clones.

Relative to germline, V is 0 bases shorter and J is 2 bases shorter, with 7 bases between their ends. From cysteine to phenylalanine, the CDR3 is 14 amino acids long. CDR3 DNA is the only sequence kept; it has 42 bases, read in frame from the first base. Taken from the germline V gene, the CDR1 and CDR2 loops are ENHRY and SYGVKD. Rearrangement joined TRBV10-3 to TRBJ1-1; D gene: possibly TRBD1, on 5 matching bases. The TCR comes from an elderly woman with acute or convalescent COVID-19. Sequencing was carried out using peripheral blood. The DNA sequence follows: TGTGCCATCAGTGAGTCTGGGGCTAACACTGAAGCTTTCTTT. It encodes CAISESGANTEAFF.